This TCR beta chain stems from a study of blood T cell repertoires in COVID-19. Overall study: Sources were T cells, B-cell-depleted T cells, or PBMCs; the material itself was cDNA or gDNA.

Germline CDR1 and CDR2: LNHDA and SQIVND (reference sequence). The CDR3 runs to 17 residues. Trimming cost V 4 bases and J 5 bases; bases outside gene matches: 15. Per the study methods: Estimation of nucleated cell counts was performed using reference gene primer amplification. Some clones are missing from TCRdb's copy, which holds only in-frame ones; the method was immunoSEQ multiplex PCR. The D gene and trimming were derived from the DNA, and the V and J assignments and clone size from that table. Of roughly 250,000 clones detected, around nine tenths appear once; the ten largest clones hold 2% to 2.5%.

Sequenced input: peripheral blood. The source of this sequence is a woman between 40 and 50 years old who had recovered from COVID-19. The chain employs TRBV19 and TRBJ2-5; 8 bases agree with TRBD1. The CDR3 sequence: CASSTGTGAPLWETQYF. The CDR3 coding sequence is TGTGCCAGTAGTACGGGGACAGGAGCCCCTTTGTGGGAGACCCAGTACTTC. Full variable domain (rest looked up from reference TRBV19 and TRBJ2-5): DGGITQSPKYLFRKEGQNVTLSCEQNLNHDAMYWYRQDPGQGLRLIYYSQIVNDFQKGDIAEGYSVSREKKESFPLTVTSAQKNPTAFYLCASSTGTGAPLWETQYFGPGTRLLVL.